This T cell receptor beta chain originates from a study of neoadjuvant nivolumab and ipilimumab in lung cancer. Findings of the study overall: Resected-tumor TCR richness correlated positively with pretherapy blood richness. From pretherapy to surgery, tumor richness and clonality rose with dual therapy. A small number of samples were TCR sequenced.

V was clipped by 1 base and J by 6 bases, with 9 bases between them. There are 13 residues in the CDR3. Per the germline V gene, CDR1 is SGHDT and CDR2 is YYEEEE. Sequencing was performed with immunoSEQ multiplex PCR; in TCRdb, only in-frame clones are kept and a portion is missing. The sample lists tens of thousands of clones, about nine tenths seen once, with almost 5% in the top ten. Comment on this clone: What it binds is unknown.

The sequencing used peripheral blood, collected after neoadjuvant nivolumab, alone or with ipilimumab, at or shortly before surgery. The chain links TRBV5-6 to TRBJ2-3; the D gene is possibly TRBD1 (5 bases). The origin of this receptor is an adult with non-small cell lung cancer. The CDR3 is CASSLLRGDTQYF. The CDR3 nucleotides read TGTGCCAGCAGCTTGCTTAGGGGTGATACGCAGTATTTT.